A selection of T cell receptor beta chains follows, all from one sample in a study of OX40 agonist ivuxolimab in advanced cancers. Clones were sequenced by immunoSEQ multiplex PCR, and TCRdb holds only the in-frame ones, with some missing. The sample consists of about 68,000 clones, 91% of them appearing once. Sequencing used CD4+ or CD8+ T cells sorted from blood, obtained in a trial of the OX40 agonist ivuxolimab. The receptors derive from an adult with an advanced solid tumor such as melanoma, head and neck, liver or kidney cancer. CDR3s include the opening cysteine and the closing phenylalanine or tryptophan. The order of the fields is CDR3 protein, CDR3 DNA, D gene, J gene, V gene, clone size. D genes are given only for firm matches. Size tells how often a clone was seen (once, few, many) or the class of an expanded clone, and some rows leave it out.

CDR3 protein: CASTTESYEQYF
CDR3 DNA: TGCGCCAGCACGACAGAATCCTACGAGCAGTACTTC
D gene: NA
J gene: TRBJ2-7
V gene: TRBV10-2
clone size: NA

CDR3 protein: CASSLGTLPVNEQFF
CDR3 DNA: TGTGCCAGCAGCTTAGGAACCCTGCCAGTCAATGAGCAGTTCTTC
D gene: NA
J gene: TRBJ2-1
V gene: TRBV7-8
clone size: NA

CDR3 protein: CASSLIGTYEQYF
CDR3 DNA: TGTGCCAGCAGCTTAATCGGGACCTACGAGCAGTACTTC
D gene: NA
J gene: TRBJ2-7
V gene: TRBV7-9
clone size: once

CDR3 protein: CASSLARAVGEQFF
CDR3 DNA: TGTGCCAGCAGCTTAGCGCGCGCCGTAGGAGAGCAGTTCTTC
D gene: NA
J gene: TRBJ2-1
V gene: TRBV7-2
clone size: NA

CDR3 protein: CASSAKRWASSDTQYF
CDR3 DNA: TGTGCCAGTAGTGCCAAGAGGTGGGCTAGTTCCGATACGCAGTATTTT
D gene: NA
J gene: TRBJ2-3
V gene: TRBV19
clone size: NA

CDR3 protein: CASSIGVGARYGYTF
CDR3 DNA: TGTGCCAGTAGTATAGGTGTAGGGGCACGCTATGGCTACACCTTC
D gene: NA
J gene: TRBJ1-2
V gene: TRBV19
clone size: NA

CDR3 protein: CASSLHETGGRGPDTQYF
CDR3 DNA: TGTGCCAGCAGCTTACATGAGACAGGGGGCCGGGGCCCAGATACGCAGTATTTT
D gene: TRBD1
J gene: TRBJ2-3
V gene: TRBV11-2
clone size: NA

CDR3 protein: CASSEALLGGQGRIYEQYF
CDR3 DNA: TGTGCCAGCAGTGAAGCGCTTCTAGGGGGACAGGGCAGGATCTACGAGCAGTACTTC
D gene: TRBD1
J gene: TRBJ2-7
V gene: TRBV2
clone size: NA

CDR3 protein: CASSLGDGLYGYTF
CDR3 DNA: TGCGCCAGCAGCTTGGGGGACGGGCTCTATGGCTACACCTTC
D gene: NA
J gene: TRBJ1-2
V gene: TRBV5-1
clone size: NA

CDR3 protein: CSVSLAGVGANIQYF
CDR3 DNA: TGCAGCGTTTCTCTAGCGGGAGTTGGGGCAAACATTCAGTACTTC
D gene: TRBD2
J gene: TRBJ2-4
V gene: TRBV29-1
clone size: NA

CDR3 protein: CASSQDASGSYEQFF
CDR3 DNA: TGTGCCAGCAGCCAAGATGCTAGCGGGAGCTATGAGCAGTTCTTC
D gene: TRBD2
J gene: TRBJ2-1
V gene: TRBV4-2
clone size: NA

CDR3 protein: CASSFSPGTGAGANVLTF
CDR3 DNA: TGTGCCAGCAGTTTTTCCCCTGGCACAGGGGCTGGGGCCAACGTCCTGACTTTC
D gene: TRBD1
J gene: TRBJ2-6
V gene: TRBV28
clone size: few

CDR3 protein: CASSQVRTTNEQFF
CDR3 DNA: TGTGCCAGCAGCCAAGTAAGGACTACGAATGAGCAGTTCTTC
D gene: NA
J gene: TRBJ2-1
V gene: TRBV14
clone size: NA

CDR3 protein: CAIRPAGGAYEQYF
CDR3 DNA: TGTGCCATCAGGCCAGCGGGAGGGGCCTACGAGCAGTACTTC
D gene: TRBD2
J gene: TRBJ2-7
V gene: TRBV10-3
clone size: once

CDR3 protein: CASSPPGLAADYEQYF
CDR3 DNA: TGTGCCAGCAGCCCCCCCGGACTAGCGGCAGACTACGAGCAGTACTTC
D gene: TRBD2
J gene: TRBJ2-7
V gene: TRBV5-6
clone size: NA

CDR3 protein: CASSVLAELNTGELFF
CDR3 DNA: TGTGCCAGCAGCGTATTAGCGGAATTAAACACCGGGGAGCTGTTTTTT
D gene: NA
J gene: TRBJ2-2
V gene: TRBV9
clone size: NA

CDR3 protein: CASSVTGGYTF
CDR3 DNA: TGTGCCAGCAGCGTCACAGGTGGCTACACCTTC
D gene: NA
J gene: TRBJ1-2
V gene: TRBV5-6
clone size: once

CDR3 protein: CATMASGRAYNEQFF
CDR3 DNA: TGTGCCACCATGGCTAGCGGGAGAGCTTACAATGAGCAGTTCTTC
D gene: TRBD2
J gene: TRBJ2-1
V gene: TRBV15
clone size: once

CDR3 protein: CASSDKQTYQETQYF
CDR3 DNA: TGCGCCAGCAGTGACAAACAGACATACCAAGAGACCCAGTACTTC
D gene: NA
J gene: TRBJ2-5
V gene: TRBV10-2
clone size: NA

CDR3 protein: CASSLRASGRNEQFF
CDR3 DNA: TGTGCCAGCAGTCTGAGGGCTAGCGGGAGAAATGAGCAGTTCTTC
D gene: TRBD2
J gene: TRBJ2-1
V gene: TRBV27
clone size: NA

CDR3 protein: CASSSLSGNTGELFF
CDR3 DNA: TGTGCCAGCAGTTCCCTTAGTGGGAACACCGGGGAGCTGTTTTTT
D gene: NA
J gene: TRBJ2-2
V gene: TRBV28
clone size: NA

CDR3 protein: CATTLDRVDTYEQYF
CDR3 DNA: TGTGCCACAACCTTAGACAGGGTTGATACCTACGAGCAGTACTTC
D gene: TRBD1
J gene: TRBJ2-7
V gene: TRBV6-1
clone size: NA

CDR3 protein: CARSFGAGPGNTIYF
CDR3 DNA: TGTGCCAGAAGCTTCGGGGCCGGTCCTGGAAACACCATATATTTT
D gene: NA
J gene: TRBJ1-3
V gene: TRBV5-3
clone size: NA

CDR3 protein: CASSIDGGHGYTF
CDR3 DNA: TGTGCCAGTAGTATAGACGGAGGGCATGGCTACACCTTC
D gene: NA
J gene: TRBJ1-2
V gene: TRBV19
clone size: NA

CDR3 protein: CAIGGGGFTEAFF
CDR3 DNA: TGTGCCATCGGCGGTGGAGGGTTCACTGAAGCTTTCTTT
D gene: NA
J gene: TRBJ1-1
V gene: TRBV10-3
clone size: NA

CDR3 protein: CASSYSRGDGYTF
CDR3 DNA: TGTGCCAGCAGTTACTCCCGGGGTGATGGCTACACCTTC
D gene: NA
J gene: TRBJ1-2
V gene: TRBV6-6
clone size: NA

CDR3 protein: CASSPSGGGEAFF
CDR3 DNA: TGTGCCAGCAGCCCCTCTGGCGGCGGGGAAGCTTTCTTT
D gene: NA
J gene: TRBJ1-1
V gene: TRBV7-9
clone size: NA

CDR3 protein: CASSYLRGGLNTEAFF
CDR3 DNA: TGTGCCAGCAGCTATTTGCGTGGGGGCCTGAACACTGAAGCTTTCTTT
D gene: NA
J gene: TRBJ1-1
V gene: TRBV11-2
clone size: NA

CDR3 protein: CASSLGIPPETQYF
CDR3 DNA: TGTGCCAGCAGTTTGGGGATCCCCCCGGAGACCCAGTACTTC
D gene: NA
J gene: TRBJ2-5
V gene: TRBV28
clone size: NA

CDR3 protein: CASSLEFKWDGETQYF
CDR3 DNA: TGTGCCAGCAGCTTGGAGTTTAAGTGGGACGGTGAGACCCAGTACTTC
D gene: NA
J gene: TRBJ2-5
V gene: TRBV5-4
clone size: once

CDR3 protein: CAISVGLAGGPGEQFF
CDR3 DNA: TGTGCCATCAGTGTAGGACTAGCGGGAGGGCCTGGTGAGCAGTTCTTC
D gene: TRBD2
J gene: TRBJ2-1
V gene: TRBV10-3
clone size: once

CDR3 protein: CASSQPSRVDEKLFF
CDR3 DNA: TGCGCCAGCAGCCAGCCCAGCAGGGTGGACGAAAAACTGTTTTTT
D gene: NA
J gene: TRBJ1-4
V gene: TRBV4-1
clone size: NA

CDR3 protein: CASRRLRGRTNYGYTF
CDR3 DNA: TGTGCCAGCAGGCGGCTGAGGGGGAGAACTAACTATGGCTACACCTTC
D gene: NA
J gene: TRBJ1-2
V gene: TRBV11-2
clone size: NA

CDR3 protein: CATSSPLGTSGMSYEQYF
CDR3 DNA: TGTGCCACCAGCTCTCCACTGGGGACTAGCGGGATGTCGTACGAGCAGTACTTC
D gene: TRBD2
J gene: TRBJ2-7
V gene: TRBV15
clone size: NA

CDR3 protein: CASSESQILLGYTF
CDR3 DNA: TGCGCCAGCAGCGAGTCACAGATCCTTTTAGGCTACACCTTC
D gene: NA
J gene: TRBJ1-2
V gene: TRBV5-1
clone size: NA

CDR3 protein: CASSRPGLAPSTDTQYF
CDR3 DNA: TGTGCCAGCAGCCGACCGGGACTAGCGCCGAGCACAGATACGCAGTATTTT
D gene: TRBD2
J gene: TRBJ2-3
V gene: TRBV5-4
clone size: NA

CDR3 protein: CASSLGGTGTYEQYF
CDR3 DNA: TGTGCCAGCAGCTTAGGCGGGACAGGAACCTACGAGCAGTACTTC
D gene: TRBD1
J gene: TRBJ2-7
V gene: TRBV11-1
clone size: NA

CDR3 protein: CASSHAQGEQYF
CDR3 DNA: TGTGCCAGCAGCCATGCCCAAGGCGAGCAGTACTTC
D gene: NA
J gene: TRBJ2-7
V gene: TRBV7-6
clone size: NA

CDR3 protein: CASRRQGGNTIYF
CDR3 DNA: TGTGCCAGCAGGCGACAGGGGGGAAACACCATATATTTT
D gene: TRBD1
J gene: TRBJ1-3
V gene: TRBV14
clone size: NA

CDR3 protein: CASSQPQQGNSNYGYTF
CDR3 DNA: TGTGCCAGCAGCCAACCCCAACAGGGGAATTCTAACTATGGCTACACCTTC
D gene: TRBD1
J gene: TRBJ1-2
V gene: TRBV4-2
clone size: NA

CDR3 protein: CASIPGLAPQETQYF
CDR3 DNA: TGTGCCAGCATTCCGGGACTAGCGCCCCAAGAGACCCAGTACTTC
D gene: TRBD2
J gene: TRBJ2-5
V gene: TRBV2
clone size: few

CDR3 protein: CAWSPAGENTGELFF
CDR3 DNA: TGTGCCTGGAGCCCGGCGGGAGAGAACACCGGGGAGCTGTTTTTT
D gene: TRBD2
J gene: TRBJ2-2
V gene: TRBV30
clone size: NA

CDR3 protein: CASSIDGTGGQPQHF
CDR3 DNA: TGTGCCAGTAGTATTGACGGGACAGGGGGTCAGCCCCAGCATTTT
D gene: TRBD1
J gene: TRBJ1-5
V gene: TRBV19
clone size: NA

CDR3 protein: CASSLSGSYNEQFF
CDR3 DNA: TGTGCCAGCAGCTTAAGCGGTTCCTACAATGAGCAGTTCTTC
D gene: NA
J gene: TRBJ2-1
V gene: TRBV7-9
clone size: NA

CDR3 protein: CASSPLAGGPGELFF
CDR3 DNA: TGTGCCAGTAGTCCGCTAGCGGGAGGGCCCGGGGAGCTGTTTTTT
D gene: TRBD2
J gene: TRBJ2-2
V gene: TRBV19
clone size: NA

CDR3 protein: CAISAQTVIKTEAFF
CDR3 DNA: TGTGCCATCAGTGCCCAGACAGTGATAAAGACTGAAGCTTTCTTT
D gene: NA
J gene: TRBJ1-1
V gene: TRBV10-3
clone size: NA

CDR3 protein: CASSLDRGPNTEAFF
CDR3 DNA: TGCGCCAGCAGCTTGGACAGGGGTCCGAACACTGAAGCTTTCTTT
D gene: TRBD1
J gene: TRBJ1-1
V gene: TRBV5-1
clone size: NA

CDR3 protein: CASSGGADTQYF
CDR3 DNA: TGTGCCAGCAGCGGCGGAGCGGATACGCAGTATTTT
D gene: NA
J gene: TRBJ2-3
V gene: TRBV4-2
clone size: NA

CDR3 protein: CASSKTGGSNEQFF
CDR3 DNA: TGTGCCAGCAGCAAGACAGGGGGTTCCAATGAGCAGTTCTTC
D gene: TRBD1
J gene: TRBJ2-1
V gene: TRBV6-5
clone size: NA

CDR3 protein: CASSSTGGSTYEQYF
CDR3 DNA: TGCGCCAGCAGCTCGACAGGGGGGTCGACCTACGAGCAGTACTTC
D gene: TRBD1
J gene: TRBJ2-7
V gene: TRBV5-1
clone size: NA

CDR3 protein: CASSAIGAVGTDTQYF
CDR3 DNA: TGTGCCAGCAGCGCGATTGGAGCGGTGGGCACAGATACGCAGTATTTT
D gene: NA
J gene: TRBJ2-3
V gene: TRBV9
clone size: NA

CDR3 protein: CASSVATSGKHEQFF
CDR3 DNA: TGTGCCAGCAGCGTAGCTACTAGCGGGAAGCATGAGCAGTTCTTC
D gene: TRBD2
J gene: TRBJ2-1
V gene: TRBV9
clone size: NA

CDR3 protein: CSVTESQETQYF
CDR3 DNA: TGCAGCGTTACAGAGTCACAAGAGACCCAGTACTTC
D gene: NA
J gene: TRBJ2-5
V gene: TRBV29-1
clone size: NA

CDR3 protein: CASGLDWDTEAFF
CDR3 DNA: TGTGCTAGTGGTCTTGACTGGGATACTGAAGCTTTCTTT
D gene: NA
J gene: TRBJ1-1
V gene: TRBV12-5
clone size: once

CDR3 protein: CASSTQAQGWVNEQFF
CDR3 DNA: TGTGCCAGCAGCACCCAGGCACAGGGTTGGGTCAATGAGCAGTTCTTC
D gene: NA
J gene: TRBJ2-1
V gene: TRBV9
clone size: NA